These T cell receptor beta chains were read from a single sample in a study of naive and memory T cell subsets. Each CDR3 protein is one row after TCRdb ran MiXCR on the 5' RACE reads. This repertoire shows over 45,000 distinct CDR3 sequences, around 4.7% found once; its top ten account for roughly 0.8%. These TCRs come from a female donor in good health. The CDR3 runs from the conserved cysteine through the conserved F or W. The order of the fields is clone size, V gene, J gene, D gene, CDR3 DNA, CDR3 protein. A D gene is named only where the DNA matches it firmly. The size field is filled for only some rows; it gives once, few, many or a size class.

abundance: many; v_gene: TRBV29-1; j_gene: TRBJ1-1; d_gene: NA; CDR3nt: TGCAGCGTTGAAGGCAGAACTTTCTTT; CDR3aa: CSVEGRTFF
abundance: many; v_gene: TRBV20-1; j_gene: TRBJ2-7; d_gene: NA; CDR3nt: TGCAGTGCTAGCTTCCGAACTTACGAGCAGTACTTC; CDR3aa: CSASFRTYEQYF
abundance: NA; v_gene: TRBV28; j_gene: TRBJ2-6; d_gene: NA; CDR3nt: TGTGCCAGCACCCGGGACACTGGCTCTGGGGCCAACGTCCTGACTTTC; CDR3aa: CASTRDTGSGANVLTF
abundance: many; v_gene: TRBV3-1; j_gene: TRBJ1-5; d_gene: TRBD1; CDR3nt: TGTGCCAGCAGCGCTGAACCGGGACAGGGCCGTCAGCCCCAGCATTTT; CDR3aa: CASSAEPGQGRQPQHF
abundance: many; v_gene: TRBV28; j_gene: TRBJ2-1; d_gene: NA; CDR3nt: TGTGCCAGCACCGCTGTTCAGCTCAGACGGGACAATGAGCAGTTCTTC; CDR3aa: CASTAVQLRRDNEQFF
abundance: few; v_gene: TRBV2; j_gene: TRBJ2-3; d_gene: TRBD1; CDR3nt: TGTGCCAGCAGTATTCGGACAGGGAAGGACACACATACGCAGTATTTT; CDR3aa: CASSIRTGKDTHTQYF
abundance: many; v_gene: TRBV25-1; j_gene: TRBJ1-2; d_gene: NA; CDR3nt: TGTGCTCCTGGGGCAGGGGACTATGGCTACACCTTC; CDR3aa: CAPGAGDYGYTF
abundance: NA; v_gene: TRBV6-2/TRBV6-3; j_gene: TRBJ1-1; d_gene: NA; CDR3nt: TGTGCCAGCAGTTACTCGGGGAGTAACACTGAAGCTTTCTTT; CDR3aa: CASSYSGSNTEAFF
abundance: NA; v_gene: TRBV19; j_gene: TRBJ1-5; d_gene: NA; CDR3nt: TGTGCCAGTAGTATATCGGTGCGCAATCAGCCCCAGCATTTT; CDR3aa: CASSISVRNQPQHF
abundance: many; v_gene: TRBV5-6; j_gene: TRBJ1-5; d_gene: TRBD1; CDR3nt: TGTGCCAGCAGCTTGGGGGGACAGCCCCTTGGGCAGCCCCAGCATTTT; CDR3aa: CASSLGGQPLGQPQHF
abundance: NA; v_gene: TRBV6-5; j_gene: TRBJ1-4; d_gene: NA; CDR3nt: TGTGCCAGCAGTTCTTACGGCGCAGGGGAGGAAAAACTGTTTTTT; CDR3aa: CASSSYGAGEEKLFF